The clone carrying this TCR beta chain has only a few counts. A read error may explain this, as a much larger clone is one base away. Extraction of RNA together with DNA used roughly 20-32 mg of unsorted bulk tissue. The entry originates in a study of tumor-infiltrating lymphocytes in primary liver carcinoma. Study summary: The tumors ranged from about 4.2 to 11 cm across and fell within stage T1-T3 N0M0.

Starting from approximately 500 ng of total RNA, TCR beta cDNA was produced with a primer in the constant region. ARM-PCR was slightly modified, and three nested multiplex PCR rounds with it gave rise to the TCR beta libraries. The first two PCR rounds, nine to ten cycles each, used TRBV1-TRBV30 forward primers and a C-beta reverse primer. TCRdb analysed the multiplex PCR reads with MiXCR anew, one entry per CDR3 protein. The table has tens of thousands of distinct CDR3 sequences, 55% to 85% seen once; the top ten hold just under 20%. The ends were cut back, 2 bases at V and 2 bases at J, with 6 bases in the middle. CDR1 and CDR2 from the germline V gene are GTSNPN and SVGIG (reference sequence). The CDR3 totals 12 residues.

The chain carries TRBV30 and TRBJ1-2, with D hard to call. The sequencing input was liver tumor tissue from sampling region 1. Sample subset: tumor region T1, superior pole. This receptor was identified in a man between 40 and 49 years old with primary liver carcinoma and hepatitis B virus infection. In DNA form, the CDR3 reads TGTGCCTGGAGTATGGGAAACTATGGCTACACCTTC. It yields the protein CAWSMGNYGYTF. The full variable domain, completed using reference TRBV30 and TRBJ1-2, is SQTIHQWPATLVQPVGSPLSLECTVEGTSNPNLYWYRQAAGRGLQLLFYSVGIGQISSEVPQNLSASRPQDRQFILSSKKLLLSDSGFYLCAWSMGNYGYTFGSGTRLTVV.